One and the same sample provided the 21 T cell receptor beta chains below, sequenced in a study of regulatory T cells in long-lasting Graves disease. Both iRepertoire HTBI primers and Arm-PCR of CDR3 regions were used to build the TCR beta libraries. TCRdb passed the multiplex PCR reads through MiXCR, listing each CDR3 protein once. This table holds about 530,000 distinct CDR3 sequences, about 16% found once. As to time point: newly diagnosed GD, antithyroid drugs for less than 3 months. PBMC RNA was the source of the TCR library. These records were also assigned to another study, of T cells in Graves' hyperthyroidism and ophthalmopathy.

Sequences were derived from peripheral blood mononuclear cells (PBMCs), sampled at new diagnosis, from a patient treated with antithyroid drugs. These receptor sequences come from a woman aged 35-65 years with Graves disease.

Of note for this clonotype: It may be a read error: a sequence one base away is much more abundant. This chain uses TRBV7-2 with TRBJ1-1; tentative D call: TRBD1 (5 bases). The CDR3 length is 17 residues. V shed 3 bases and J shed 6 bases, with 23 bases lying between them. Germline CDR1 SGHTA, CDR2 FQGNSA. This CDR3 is CASSFRGGTAPGSEAFF. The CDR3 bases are TGTGCCAGCAGCTTTAGGGGAGGGACGGCGCCGGGATCTGAAGCTTTCTTT. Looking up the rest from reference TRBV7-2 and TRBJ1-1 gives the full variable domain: GAGVSQSPSNKVTEKGKDVELRCDPISGHTALYWYRQSLGQGLEFLIYFQGNSAPDKSGLPSDRFSAERTGGSVSTLTIQRTQQEDSAVYLCASSFRGGTAPGSEAFFGQGTRLTVV.

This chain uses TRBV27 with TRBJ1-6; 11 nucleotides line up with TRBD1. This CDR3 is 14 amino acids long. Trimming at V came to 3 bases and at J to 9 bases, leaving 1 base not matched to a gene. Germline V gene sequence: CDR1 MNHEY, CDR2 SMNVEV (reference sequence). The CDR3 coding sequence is TGTGCCAGCAGTTTCGGACAGGGGGCTTCACCCCTCCACTTT. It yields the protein CASSFGQGASPLHF.

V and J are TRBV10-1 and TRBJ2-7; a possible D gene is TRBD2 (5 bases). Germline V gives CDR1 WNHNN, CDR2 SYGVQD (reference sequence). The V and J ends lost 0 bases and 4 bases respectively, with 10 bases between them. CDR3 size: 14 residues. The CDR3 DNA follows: TGCGCCAGCAGTGAGTCTCGGGGAAAGTACGAGCAGTACTTC. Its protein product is CASSESRGKYEQYF.

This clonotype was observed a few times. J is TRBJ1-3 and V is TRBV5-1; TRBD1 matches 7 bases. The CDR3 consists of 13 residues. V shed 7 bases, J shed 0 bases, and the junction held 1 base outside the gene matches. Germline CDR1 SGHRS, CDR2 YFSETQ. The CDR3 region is CASGDSSGNTIYF. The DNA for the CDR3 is TGCGCCAGCGGGGACAGCTCTGGAAACACCATATATTTT.

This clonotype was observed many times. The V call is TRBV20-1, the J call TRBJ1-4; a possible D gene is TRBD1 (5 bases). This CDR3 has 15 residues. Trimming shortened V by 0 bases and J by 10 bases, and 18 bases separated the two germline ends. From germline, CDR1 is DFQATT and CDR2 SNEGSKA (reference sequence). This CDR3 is CSARDSTTGNGKLFF. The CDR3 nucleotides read TGCAGTGCTAGAGACAGCACTACAGGAAACGGAAAACTGTTTTTT.

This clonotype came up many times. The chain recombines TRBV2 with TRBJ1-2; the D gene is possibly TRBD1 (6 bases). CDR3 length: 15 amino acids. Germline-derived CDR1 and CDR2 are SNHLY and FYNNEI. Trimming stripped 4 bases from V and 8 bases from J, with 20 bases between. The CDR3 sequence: CASSGRGGYPLGYTF. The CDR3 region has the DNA TGTGCCAGCAGTGGGAGAGGGGGGTACCCCTTGGGCTACACCTTC.

DNA of the CDR3: TGTGCCAGCAGCCCCAGGACAGGGTTAAAGAACACTGAAGCTTTCTTT. It encodes CASSPRTGLKNTEAFF. This sequence joins TRBV7-8 and TRBJ1-1; TRBD1 matches 8 bases. The V gene end was trimmed by 5 bases and the J gene end by 1 base; junction bases not matched to a gene: 9. CDR3 length: 16 residues. Germline V gene data show CDR1 as SGHVS and CDR2 as FQNEAQ.

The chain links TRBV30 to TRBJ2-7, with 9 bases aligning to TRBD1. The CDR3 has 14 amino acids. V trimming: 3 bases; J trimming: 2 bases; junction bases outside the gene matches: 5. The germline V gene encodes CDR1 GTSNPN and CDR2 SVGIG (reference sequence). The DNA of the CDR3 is TGTGCCTGGAGGTCCGGGACAGGGACCTACGAGCAGTACTTC. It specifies CAWRSGTGTYEQYF.

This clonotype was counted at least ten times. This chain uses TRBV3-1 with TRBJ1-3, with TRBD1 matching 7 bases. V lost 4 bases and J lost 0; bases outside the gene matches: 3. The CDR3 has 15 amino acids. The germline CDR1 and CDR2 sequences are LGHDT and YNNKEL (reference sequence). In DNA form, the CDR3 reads TGTGCCAGCAGCCGCACAGGGGCCTCTGGAAACACCATATATTTT. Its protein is CASSRTGASGNTIYF.

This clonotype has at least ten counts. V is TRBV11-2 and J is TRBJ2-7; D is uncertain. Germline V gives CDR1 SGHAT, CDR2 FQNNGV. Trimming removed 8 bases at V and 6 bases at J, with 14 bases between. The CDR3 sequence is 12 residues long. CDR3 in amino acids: CASASPPVEQYF. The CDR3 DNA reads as TGTGCCAGCGCTTCCCCGCCGGTCGAGCAGTACTTC. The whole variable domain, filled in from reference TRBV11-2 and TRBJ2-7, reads EAGVAQSPRYKIIEKRQSVAFWCNPISGHATLYWYQQILGQGPKLLIQFQNNGVVDDSQLPKDRFSAERLKGVDSTLKIQPAKLEDSAVYLCASASPPVEQYFGPGTRLTVT.

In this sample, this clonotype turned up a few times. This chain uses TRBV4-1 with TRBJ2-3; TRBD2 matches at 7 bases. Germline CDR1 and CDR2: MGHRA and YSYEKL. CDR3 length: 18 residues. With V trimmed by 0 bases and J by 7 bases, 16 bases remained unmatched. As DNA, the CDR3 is TGCGCCAGCAGCCAAGAGTTCTATCCGGGGGGTATCACCCATACGCAGTATTTT. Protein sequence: CASSQEFYPGGITHTQYF.

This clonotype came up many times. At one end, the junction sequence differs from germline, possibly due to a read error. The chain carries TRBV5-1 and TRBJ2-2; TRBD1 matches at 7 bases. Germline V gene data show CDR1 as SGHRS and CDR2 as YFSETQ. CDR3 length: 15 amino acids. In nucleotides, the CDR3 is TGTGCCAGCAGCCCCGGACAGGCCAACACCGGGGAGCTGTTTTTT. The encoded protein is CASSPGQANTGELFF.

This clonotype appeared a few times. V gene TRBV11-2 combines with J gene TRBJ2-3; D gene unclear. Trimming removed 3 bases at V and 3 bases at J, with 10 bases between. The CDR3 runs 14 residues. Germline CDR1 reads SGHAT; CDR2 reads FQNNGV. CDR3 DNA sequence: TGTGCCAGCAGCTTTATCGAGGCGACAGATACGCAGTATTTT. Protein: CASSFIEATDTQYF.

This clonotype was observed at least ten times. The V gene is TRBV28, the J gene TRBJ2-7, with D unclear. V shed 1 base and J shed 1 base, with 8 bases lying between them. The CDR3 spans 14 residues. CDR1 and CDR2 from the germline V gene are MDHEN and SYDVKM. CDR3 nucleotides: TGTGCCAGCAGTTTATACGCCAAGTCCTACGAGCAGTACTTC. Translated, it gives CASSLYAKSYEQYF.

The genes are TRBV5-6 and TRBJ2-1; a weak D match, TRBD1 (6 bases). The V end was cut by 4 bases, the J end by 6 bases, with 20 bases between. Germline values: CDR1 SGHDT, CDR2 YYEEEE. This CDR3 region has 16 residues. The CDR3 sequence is CASSARTVGYSNEQFF. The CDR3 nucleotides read TGTGCCAGCAGCGCGCGGACAGTTGGGTATAGCAATGAGCAGTTCTTC.

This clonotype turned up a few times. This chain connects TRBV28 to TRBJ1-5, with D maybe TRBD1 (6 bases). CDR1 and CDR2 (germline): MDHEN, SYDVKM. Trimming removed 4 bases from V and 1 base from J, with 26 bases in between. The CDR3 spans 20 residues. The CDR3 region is CASSSPPWAIGGGSNQPQHF. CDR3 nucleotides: TGTGCCAGCAGTTCCCCCCCGTGGGCCATAGGGGGAGGGAGCAATCAGCCCCAGCATTTT.

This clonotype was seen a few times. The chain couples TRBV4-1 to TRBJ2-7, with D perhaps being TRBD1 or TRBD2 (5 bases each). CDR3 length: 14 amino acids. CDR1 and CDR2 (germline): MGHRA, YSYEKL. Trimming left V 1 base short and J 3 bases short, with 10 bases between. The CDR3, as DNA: TGCGCCAGCAGCCAAGGGGGACGGAGCTACGAGCAGTACTTC. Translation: CASSQGGRSYEQYF.

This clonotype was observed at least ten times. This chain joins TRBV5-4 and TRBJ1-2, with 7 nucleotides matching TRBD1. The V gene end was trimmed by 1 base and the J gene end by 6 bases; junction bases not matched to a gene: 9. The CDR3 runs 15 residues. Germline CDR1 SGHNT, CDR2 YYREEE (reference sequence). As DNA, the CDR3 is TGTGCCAGCAGCTTGAGAGTAGGGGGCAGGGATGGCTACACCTTC. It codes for CASSLRVGGRDGYTF.

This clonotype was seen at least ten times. CDR3: CSAARGRSANEQFF. In DNA form, the CDR3 reads TGCAGTGCGGCACGGGGCCGTAGTGCAAATGAGCAGTTCTTC. The J gene is TRBJ2-1, the V gene TRBV20-1; D is tentatively TRBD1 or TRBD2 (5 bases each). V was cut by 6 bases and J by 7 bases, with 19 bases left in between. The CDR3 covers 14 residues. Germline CDR1 reads DFQATT; CDR2 reads SNEGSKA (reference sequence).

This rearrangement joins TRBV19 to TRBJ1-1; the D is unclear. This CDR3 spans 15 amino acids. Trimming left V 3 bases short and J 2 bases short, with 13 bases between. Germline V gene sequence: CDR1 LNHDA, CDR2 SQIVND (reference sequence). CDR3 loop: CASSMLSGFNTEAFF. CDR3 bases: TGTGCCAGTAGTATGTTGTCCGGTTTCAACACTGAAGCTTTCTTT.

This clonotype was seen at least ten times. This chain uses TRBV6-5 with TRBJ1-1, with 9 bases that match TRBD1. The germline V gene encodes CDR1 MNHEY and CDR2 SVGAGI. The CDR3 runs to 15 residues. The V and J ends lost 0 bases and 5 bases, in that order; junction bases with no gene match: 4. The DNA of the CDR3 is TGTGCCAGCAGTTACTCCGACAGGGGGACAACTGAAGCTTTCTTT. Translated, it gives CASSYSDRGTTEAFF.